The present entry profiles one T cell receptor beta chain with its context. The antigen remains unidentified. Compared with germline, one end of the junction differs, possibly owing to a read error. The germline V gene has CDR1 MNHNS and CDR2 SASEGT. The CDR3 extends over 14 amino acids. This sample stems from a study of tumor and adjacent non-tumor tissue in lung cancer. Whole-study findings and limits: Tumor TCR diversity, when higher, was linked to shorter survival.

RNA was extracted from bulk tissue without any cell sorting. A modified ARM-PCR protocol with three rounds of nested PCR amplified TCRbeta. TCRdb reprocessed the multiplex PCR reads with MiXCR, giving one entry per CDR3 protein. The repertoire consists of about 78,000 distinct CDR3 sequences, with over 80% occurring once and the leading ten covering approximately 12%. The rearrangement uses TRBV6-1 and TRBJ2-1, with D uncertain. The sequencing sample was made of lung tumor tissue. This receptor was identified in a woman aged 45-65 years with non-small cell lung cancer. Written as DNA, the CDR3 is TGTGCCAGCGGTGAAATGGAACATTACAATGAGCAGTTCTTC. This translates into CASGEMEHYNEQFF.